The sequence of this T cell receptor beta chain was determined in a study of response to subunit inactivated influenza vaccine. TCRdb called the RT-PCR reads again in MiXCR, with one record for every CDR3 protein. The sample holds approximately 490,000 distinct CDR3 sequences, around 7.7% seen once. A remark on this clonotype: Its antigen is undetermined.

The V gene lost 0 bases and the J gene lost 15 bases, with 12 bases spanning the gap. The CDR3 extends over 12 amino acids. Germline assignment: CDR1 MGHRA and CDR2 YSYEKL. General study findings and limits: Authors suggested few new T cells are recruited by each seasonal influenza vaccination.

This sequence originates from a man between 50 and 70 years old who received an inactivated influenza vaccine. The gene calls are TRBV4-1 and TRBJ2-1; D perhaps matches TRBD1 (5 bases). This sample comprised PBMCs from blood, obtained around 25 months after vaccination. This CDR3 reads CASSQDQGTAFF. The CDR3 DNA reads as TGCGCCAGCAGCCAAGATCAGGGTACGGCGTTCTTC.